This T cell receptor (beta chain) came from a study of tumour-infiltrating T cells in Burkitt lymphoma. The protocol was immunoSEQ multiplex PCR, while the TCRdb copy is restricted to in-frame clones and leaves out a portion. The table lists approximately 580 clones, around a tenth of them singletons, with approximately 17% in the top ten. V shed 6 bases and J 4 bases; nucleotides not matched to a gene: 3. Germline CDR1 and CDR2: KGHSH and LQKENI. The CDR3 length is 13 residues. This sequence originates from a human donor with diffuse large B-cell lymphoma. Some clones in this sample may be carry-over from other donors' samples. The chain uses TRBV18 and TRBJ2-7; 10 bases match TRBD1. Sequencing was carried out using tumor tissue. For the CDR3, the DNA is TGTGCCAGCTCGACAGGGGGCTCTTACGAGCAGTACTTC. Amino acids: CASSTGGSYEQYF.